This T cell receptor beta chain comes out of a study of control samples from healthy donors and cancer patients. Clones were read by immunoSEQ multiplex PCR, and TCRdb kept only the in-frame ones, dropping some. The table records about 140,000 clones, roughly 92% of them present only once. This clone has just a few counts. The ends were cut back, 1 base at V and 7 bases at J, with 13 bases in the middle. Germline lookup yields CDR1 MGHRA and CDR2 YSYEKL. The CDR3 totals 14 residues. The sample taken for sequencing was blood. The source of this sequence is a man aged 25 to 40 in good health. This chain joins TRBV4-1 and TRBJ1-2, with D hard to call. The CDR3 sequence is CASSQGHLRRGYTF. As DNA, the CDR3 is TGCGCCAGCAGCCAAGGGCACCTCAGGCGTGGCTACACCTTC.